This TCR beta chain came from a study of cytomegalovirus exposure and HLA in healthy donors. Of note for this clone: Its antigen is still unknown.

The CDR3 has 14 residues. In germline, CDR1 is SGHAT, CDR2 FQNNGV. Germline trimming cut 6 bases from V and 5 bases from J; bases unmatched to any gene: 6. Vbeta (60) and Jbeta (13) primers were used in the PCR. Data came from immunoSEQ multiplex PCR; TCRdb stores just in-frame clones and leaves some out. The table lists around 150,000 clones, roughly 70% of them singletons. Study-wide results and limits: Exclusion as indistinguishable affected some V segments, including TRBV6-2 and TRBV6-3. It is likely that the observed cluster of highly shared sequence variants was a sequencing artifact.

The rearrangement joins TRBV11-2 to TRBJ2-5, with 10 bases lining up with TRBD2. Sequenced sample: PBMCs. This receptor was taken from a woman between 50 and 59 years old in good health and CMV-seropositive. The CDR3 DNA reads TGTGCCAGCAGGCTAGCGGGGGACAGGGAGACCCAGTACTTC. Its protein product is CASRLAGDRETQYF.